This record concerns one T cell receptor beta chain sequence. Its cognate antigen is unknown. Indicated treatment: some 20 received Ad26.COV2.S at low or high dose, single or two shots; 5 received placebo; per-sample allocation not given. Repertoires come from day 63 after the first vaccine or placebo injection. Only in-frame clones appear in the TCRdb table, and some are missing; sequencing was by immunoSEQ multiplex PCR. The sample has 200,000 to 300,000 clones, approximately 90% seen once. This specimen comes from a study of Ad26.COV2.S vaccination and SARS-CoV-2 variants. About the research overall: The vaccine Ad26.COV2.S was put into the muscle once, or twice with 56 days between.

Looked up from germline, CDR1 is SGHVS and CDR2 is FQNEAQ. This CDR3 has 19 amino acids. The V and J ends lost 3 bases and 3 bases respectively, with 24 bases between them. General study findings and limits: Those who received vaccine or placebo ended up with similar non-spike TCR breadth. An underestimation of total T cell responses may have resulted from the TCR breadth and depth analyses. After vaccination, reports described spike-specific CD8+ and CD4+ T cell responses as showing substantial breadth.

The clonotype comes from a person between 18 and 60 years old who received the Ad26.COV2.S COVID-19 vaccine or a placebo. The rearrangement joins TRBV7-8 to TRBJ2-1; tentative D call: TRBD2 (5 bases). This specimen consisted of peripheral blood, obtained in a trial of Ad26.COV2.S vaccine versus placebo. CDR3: CASSFPAIAHPIYYNEQFF. The CDR3 DNA reads as TGTGCCAGCAGCTTCCCGGCGATAGCGCATCCCATATACTACAATGAGCAGTTCTTC.